This passage covers 5 T cell receptor beta chains from one sample sequenced in a study of cytomegalovirus exposure and HLA in healthy donors. PCR used 60 Vbeta primers and 13 Jbeta primers. Clones were read by immunoSEQ multiplex PCR, and TCRdb kept only the in-frame ones, dropping some. The data contain under 200,000 clones, roughly two thirds of them singletons. Sequencing used PBMCs. The receptors shown here come from a woman aged 25 to 45 in good health and CMV-seronegative.

V gene TRBV28 combines with J gene TRBJ2-3, with D possibly TRBD2 on 6 matching bases. V lost 2 bases and J 2 bases, leaving 23 bases between the germline ends. CDR3 length equals 19 residues. Germline assignment: CDR1 MDHEN and CDR2 SYDVKM. The CDR3 region has the DNA TGTGCCAGCAGTTTAGTGTGGCGGGGCGAGACCCTCCTCACAGATACGCAGTATTTT. The encoded protein is CASSLVWRGETLLTDTQYF. Combining the CDR3 with reference TRBV28 and TRBJ2-3 gives the whole variable domain DVKVTQSSRYLVKRTGEKVFLECVQDMDHENMFWYRQDPGLGLRLIYFSYDVKMKEKGDIPEGYSVSREKKERFSLILESASTNQTSMYLCASSLVWRGETLLTDTQYFGPGTRLTVL.

The chain couples TRBV7-2 to TRBJ2-7, with D hard to call. V lost 2 bases and J lost 1, with 6 bases in between. This CDR3 spans 13 amino acids. Germline CDR1 is SGHTA and CDR2 is FQGNSA. DNA of the CDR3: TGTGCCAGCAGCTTATATCAGTCCTACGAGCAGTACTTC. It encodes CASSLYQSYEQYF.

The J gene is TRBJ2-1, the V gene TRBV4-3; D is perhaps TRBD2 (5 bases). There are 13 residues in the CDR3. V lost 4 bases, J lost 8 bases, and 12 bases lay in between. Germline-derived CDR1 and CDR2 are LGHNA and YSLEER. The CDR3 is CASSPPGTDEQFF. As DNA, the CDR3 is TGCGCCAGCAGCCCCCCGGGAACAGATGAGCAGTTCTTC.

The chain couples TRBV7-3 to TRBJ2-3, with TRBD2 as a possible D gene (6 bases). CDR3 size: 15 residues. V lost 1 base to trimming and J lost 4 bases, with 12 bases between them. Germline CDR1 SGHTA, CDR2 FQGTGA. CDR3 loop: CASSLNPGLSDTQYF. In DNA form, the CDR3 reads TGTGCCAGCAGCTTAAACCCGGGACTCTCAGATACGCAGTATTTT.

The V call is TRBV19, the J call TRBJ2-1, with D possibly being TRBD1 (5 bases). The germline gives CDR1 LNHDA, CDR2 SQIVND (reference sequence). The CDR3 has 14 residues. Trimming removed 2 bases from V and 10 bases from J, with 15 bases in between. The CDR3 sequence is CASSIQGPLEEQFF. CDR3 DNA: TGTGCCAGTAGTATACAGGGTCCCTTAGAGGAGCAGTTCTTC.